This entry is about one TCR beta chain. These data come from a study of blood T cell repertoires in COVID-19. Study context: The samples span acute and convalescent COVID-19 from the United States, Italy and Spain. In each case, the material was cDNA or gDNA derived from T cells, B-cell-depleted T cells, or PBMCs.

How the authors handled the data: Estimated nucleated cell counts came from reference gene primer amplification. TCRdb's copy holds only in-frame clones and misses some; the assay was immunoSEQ multiplex PCR. That table gives V, J and clone size, and the DNA gave D and trimming. Among about 100,000 clones, about 83% were seen once, and the ten largest hold roughly 12%. Per germline, CDR1 LGHDT and CDR2 YNNKEL (reference sequence). This CDR3 has 15 amino acids. The V gene end was trimmed by 0 bases and the J gene end by 2 bases; junction bases not matched to a gene: 3. Sequencing was done on a sample of peripheral blood. This TCR derives from a human donor in a cohort sampled during active COVID-19. The chain employs TRBV3-1 (or the pseudogene TRBV3-2) and TRBJ2-7; 8 bases line up with TRBD1. Written as DNA, the CDR3 is TGTGCCAGCAGCCAAGATCCGACAGGGGCCTACGAGCAGTACTTC. Protein sequence: CASSQDPTGAYEQYF.